This paragraph reports one T cell receptor (beta chain). Its antigen remains unknown. The data were obtained in a study of cytomegalovirus exposure and HLA in healthy donors. Use of 60 Vbeta and 13 Jbeta primers characterized the PCR. Assay used: immunoSEQ multiplex PCR; TCRdb lists only in-frame clones, some missing. The sample shows some 150,000 clones, roughly four fifths of them seen only once. Whole-study results and caveats: Most TCR sequences were rare, but some public TCRs occurred in many donors.

This receptor was identified in a female donor in good health and CMV-seropositive. What was sequenced was PBMCs.

Here the CDR3 DNA reads TGTGCCAGCAGCTTAACAGGGGGGTCCTACGAGCAGTACTTC. The encoded protein is CASSLTGGSYEQYF. The chain joins TRBV7-2 to TRBJ2-7; 8 bases are a match to TRBD1. Germline assignment: CDR1 SGHTA and CDR2 FQGNSA. The CDR3 contains 14 residues. With V trimmed by 2 bases and J by 1 base, 1 base remained unmatched.